This T cell receptor (beta chain) came from a study of T cell repertoires in cytomegalovirus infection. The table lists this clonotype with a few counts. Antigen specificity is unknown. TCRdb analysed the reads with MiXCR anew, one entry per CDR3 protein. Found here are 650,000 to 850,000 distinct CDR3 sequences, 25% to 30% of them singletons; the top ten hold under 15%. Losses at the gene ends were 8 bases for V and 5 bases for J; bases not matched to a gene: 16. CDR3 length: 17 residues. Germline V lookup: CDR1 SEHNR, CDR2 FQNEAQ (reference sequence). The sequence was collected from a human donor in good health (CMV status not recorded). Some clones in this sample may be carry-over from other donors' samples. Source: cultured CD8+ T cells from PBMCs, taken from culture after CMV antigen stimulation. The gene calls are TRBV7-9 and TRBJ2-5, with 11 positions matching TRBD2. The CDR3 bases are TGTGCCAGCCCCGCTCCCCCGTTACTAGCGGGGGTTGAGACCCAGTACTTC. It codes for CASPAPPLLAGVETQYF.